The rows below give T cell receptor beta chains drawn from one sample of a study of glioma-infiltrating T cells. TCRdb re-derived calls from the multiplex PCR reads in MiXCR, one entry per CDR3 protein. The sample yields around 120,000 distinct CDR3 sequences, around 25% seen once. Sequenced: glioma tissue, nonneoplastic brain tissue, or PBMCs (not recorded which). The receptors stem from a human donor with low-grade glioma or glioblastoma, undergoing nonglioma brain surgery, or in good health (not recorded which). Both conserved end residues are part of each CDR3. D genes are given only for firm matches. The size entry is marked missing in some rows and otherwise reads once, few, many or a size class.

NA,TRBV7-3,TRBJ2-1,NA,TGTGCCAGCAGCTTAAAAGGGGGGGGATTCTACAATGAGCAGTTCTTC,CASSLKGGGFYNEQFF
TRBD1,TRBV3-1,TRBJ1-5,NA,TGTGCCAGCAGCTCCCAGGGGGGTCAGCCCCAGCATTTT,CASSSQGGQPQHF
NA,TRBV25-1,TRBJ1-1,many,TGTGCCAGCTCGAGGTTCTCTGAAGCTTTCTTT,CASSRFSEAFF
TRBD2,TRBV7-3,TRBJ2-3,NA,TGTGCCAGCAGCTCCACGGGGGGGCCGACAGATACGCAGTATTTT,CASSSTGGPTDTQYF
NA,TRBV29-1,TRBJ1-4,NA,TGCAGCGTTGAGCAAAACGGGGGAAAACTGTTTTTT,CSVEQNGGKLFF
NA,TRBV7-2,TRBJ2-3,many,TGTGCCAGCAGCTTAGCAGGCAATCCCCGGGCAGATACGCAGTATTTT,CASSLAGNPRADTQYF
NA,TRBV12-3/TRBV12-4,TRBJ1-1,many,TGTGCCAGCAGTCCCTTACCAAACACTGAAGCTTTCTTT,CASSPLPNTEAFF
TRBD2,TRBV12-3/TRBV12-4,TRBJ2-3,NA,TGTGCCAGCAGTTTATTCCGGGGGGGCGATACGCAGTACTTT,CASSLFRGGDTQYF
NA,TRBV28,TRBJ1-4,once,TGTGCCAGCAGGTCCGCCCGGGGGGCGGGTGATGAAAAACTGTTTTTT,CASRSARGAGDEKLFF
NA,TRBV29-1,TRBJ2-3,NA,TGCAGTGGTACAACTAACACAGATACGCAGTATTTT,CSGTTNTDTQYF
NA,TRBV7-3,TRBJ2-1,NA,TGTGCCAGCAGCCTCTTAGGTGGGAGGAATGAGCAGTTCTTC,CASSLLGGRNEQFF
TRBD2,TRBV5-1,TRBJ2-3,few,TGCGCCAGCAGCCTACTACGGACTAGCGGGGCCCCAGATACGCAGTATTTT,CASSLLRTSGAPDTQYF
NA,TRBV29-1,TRBJ1-1,NA,TGCAGTGGCCACGGGTCGCGGACTGAAGCTTTCTTT,CSGHGSRTEAFF
NA,TRBV6-1,TRBJ2-5,many,TGTGCCAGCAGCATCAGGGAGCAGACGCAAGAGACCCAGTACTTC,CASSIREQTQETQYF
TRBD1,TRBV11-2,TRBJ1-6,few,TGTGCCAGCAGCTCGGGACAGCCTAATTCACCCCTCCACTTT,CASSSGQPNSPLHF
TRBD2,TRBV6-1,TRBJ2-1,NA,TGTGCCATCAGGTCAGCGGGGGCCTCCTACAATGAGCAGTTCTTC,CAIRSAGASYNEQFF
NA,TRBV18,TRBJ2-3,NA,TGTGCCAGCTCCCAAGCTGGGACATCCTCAGATACGCAGTATTTT,CASSQAGTSSDTQYF
NA,TRBV7-3,TRBJ2-5,few,TGTGCCAGCAGCTTAGGGGGCAGCCAAGAGACCCAGTACTTC,CASSLGGSQETQYF
NA,TRBV3-1,TRBJ1-5,NA,TGTGCCAGCAGCCAAGGGGCAGGCCGAAAACCCCAGCATTTT,CASSQGAGRKPQHF
NA,TRBV2,TRBJ2-1,NA,TGTGCCAGCAGGTGGGAAAAGGGTAATGAGCAGTTCTTC,CASRWEKGNEQFF
TRBD2,TRBV2,TRBJ2-3,many,TGTGCCAGCAGGACGTATAGCGGGGGGGCAGATACGCAGTATTTT,CASRTYSGGADTQYF
TRBD2,TRBV2,TRBJ2-3,NA,TGTGCCAGCAGTGAAGCGCTAGCGGGATTCACAGATACGCAGTATTTT,CASSEALAGFTDTQYF
TRBD1,TRBV12-5,TRBJ2-3,NA,TGTGCTCACTGGCGGACAGGTCTCCCAGATACGCAGTATTTT,CAHWRTGLPDTQYF
NA,TRBV4-1,TRBJ1-2,NA,TGTGCCAGCAGCCAAGATAAGGGGGGACGCGGCCCAGGAGGAGGCTACACCTTC,CASSQDKGGRGPGGGYTF
NA,TRBV18,TRBJ1-1,NA,TGTGCCAGCTCCCCGGGGCGGACACCTGAAGCTTTCTTT,CASSPGRTPEAFF
NA,TRBV20-1,TRBJ1-5,NA,TGCAGTGCCCTACGGGGGAGCAATCAGCCCCAGCATTTT,CSALRGSNQPQHF
NA,TRBV25-1,TRBJ1-2,NA,TGTGCCAGCAGTGAACCGGGGGGCGTCTATGGCTACACCTTC,CASSEPGGVYGYTF
TRBD1,TRBV18,TRBJ1-1,few,TGTGCCAGCTCACTCGGGACAGGGAAGAACACTGAAGCTTTCTTT,CASSLGTGKNTEAFF
NA,TRBV19,TRBJ1-5,NA,TGTGCCAGTAGTATAGATCGAAGGGAGGTTCAGCCCCAGCATTTT,CASSIDRREVQPQHF